These 9 T cell receptor beta chains originate from one sample sequenced in a study of blood T cell repertoires in COVID-19 (dated by TCRdb to 2019 to 2021). Library generation was performed with the immunoSEQ multiplex PCR assay. Not all clones reach the TCRdb copy of this immuneACCESS table, which keeps in-frame sequences only. Checked studies attribute under half of the gap to unresolved V genes and leave the rest unexplained. In this sample the table shows about 390,000 clones, 87% of which occur a single time. The leading ten clones occupy 10% of the sample. The material sequenced was PBMCs or T cells enriched from blood (not recorded which). These receptors came from a woman aged 45-59 years who had recovered from COVID-19.

V gene TRBV3-1 (or the pseudogene TRBV3-2) combines with J gene TRBJ1-1; a weak D match, TRBD1 (6 bases). This CDR3 comprises 13 residues. Deletions cut 8 bases from V and 5 bases from J, with 15 bases between. Germline V gene lookup returns CDR1 LGHDT and CDR2 YNNKEL (reference sequence). The CDR3 protein is CASALGGRTEAFF. In DNA, the CDR3 is TGTGCCAGCGCCCTGGGGGGGCGGACTGAAGCTTTCTTT.

Written as DNA, the CDR3 is TGTGCCAGCAGTCGAGTCCTTCGGGATACGCAGTATTTT. Protein: CASSRVLRDTQYF. The chain links TRBV2 to TRBJ2-3; D unresolved. CDR1 SNHLY and CDR2 FYNNEI come from the germline V gene. V was cut by 5 bases and J by 6 bases, with 12 bases left in between. There are 13 residues in the CDR3. Full variable domain (missing parts from reference TRBV2 and TRBJ2-3): EPEVTQTPSHQVTQMGQEVILRCVPISNHLYFYWYRQILGQKVEFLVSFYNNEISEKSEIFDDQFSVERPDGSNFTLKIRSTKLEDSAMYFCASSRVLRDTQYFGPGTRLTVL.

The rearrangement joins TRBV3-1 (or the pseudogene TRBV3-2) to TRBJ2-7; TRBD1 is a possible D gene (6 bases). The CDR3 extends over 15 amino acids. Germline lookup yields CDR1 LGHDT and CDR2 YNNKEL (reference sequence). The V and J ends lost 5 bases and 3 bases respectively, with 17 bases between them. The chain's CDR3 is CASSFTGYGLYEQYF. CDR3 in DNA: TGTGCCAGCAGCTTTACAGGGTACGGGCTCTACGAGCAGTACTTC.

The chain uses TRBV30 and TRBJ2-1, with 7 bases lining up with TRBD2. The CDR3 runs 14 residues. CDR1 is GTSNPN and CDR2 is SVGIG in the germline V gene (reference sequence). V lost 2 bases to trimming and J lost 6 bases; unmatched junction nucleotides: 7. DNA of the CDR3: TGTGCCTGGAGTTTCGGACTAGTGGGCAATGAGCAGTTCTTC. Translated: CAWSFGLVGNEQFF. Variable domain in full (rest from reference TRBV30 and TRBJ2-1): SQTIHQWPATLVQPVGSPLSLECTVEGTSNPNLYWYRQAAGRGLQLLFYSVGIGQISSEVPQNLSASRPQDRQFILSSKKLLLSDSGFYLCAWSFGLVGNEQFFGPGTRLTVL.

The chain is built from TRBV19 and TRBJ1-4; D remains unclear. Trimming left V 8 bases short and J 0 bases short, with 10 bases between. Germline assignment: CDR1 LNHDA and CDR2 SQIVND (reference sequence). The CDR3 totals 14 residues. CDR3 loop: CASAREATNEKLFF. For the CDR3, the DNA is TGTGCCAGTGCCCGGGAAGCAACTAATGAAAAACTGTTTTTT.

This clone was seen just once. The J gene is TRBJ1-1, the V gene TRBV14; weak D call: TRBD1 (6 bases). V was trimmed by 1 base and J by 2 bases, leaving 11 bases between them. Germline V lookup: CDR1 SGHDN, CDR2 FVKESK. The CDR3 runs to 15 residues. CDR3 loop: CASSQATGSNTEAFF. Here the CDR3 DNA reads TGTGCCAGCAGCCAAGCGACAGGCAGTAACACTGAAGCTTTCTTT.

This clone was counted once. This chain joins TRBV4-1 and TRBJ2-5, with 9 bases matching TRBD2. Germline V CDR1 and CDR2: MGHRA, YSYEKL. The J segment lost 5 bases and the V segment lost 0 bases, leaving 7 bases of the junction unmatched. The length of the CDR3 is 16 residues. In DNA, the CDR3 is TGCGCCAGCAGCCAAGATCTAGCGGGGAGACGGGAGACCCAGTACTTC. This gives the protein CASSQDLAGRRETQYF.

The chain combines TRBV3-1 (or the pseudogene TRBV3-2) with TRBJ1-5; no clear D. V was pared by 5 bases and J by 8 bases, with 10 bases between. CDR1 LGHDT and CDR2 YNNKEL come from the germline V gene (reference sequence). The CDR3 contains 12 residues. CDR3 DNA: TGTGCCAGCAGCGGCGGGGTGGAGCCCCAGCATTTT. Its protein is CASSGGVEPQHF.

The chain recombines TRBV5-4 with TRBJ1-6, with a possible D match to TRBD1 (5 bases). CDR3 length: 15 amino acids. The germline gives CDR1 SGHNT, CDR2 YYREEE (reference sequence). Trimming pared 4 bases from V and 10 bases from J, leaving 18 bases between. The CDR3 DNA follows: TGTGCCAGCAGCCCTCAGGTAGGGGTAGAATCACCCCTCCACTTT. This sequence encodes CASSPQVGVESPLHF.